Detailed here is one TCR beta chain. The data stem from a study of blood T cell repertoires in COVID-19. The CDR3 sequence is 14 residues long. Germline V gene lookup returns CDR1 MNHEY and CDR2 SMNVEV (reference sequence). Trimming removed 5 bases at V and 9 bases at J, with 17 bases between. Profiling relied on immunoSEQ multiplex PCR, and the TCRdb table lists in-frame clones only, not all of them. The data hold about 520,000 clones, with 75% to 90% observed a single time. The V gene is TRBV27, the J gene TRBJ2-1; D is uncertain. The sample consisted of peripheral blood. The receptor was derived from a human donor in a cohort sampled during active COVID-19. CDR3 protein: CASSPGITTREQFF. The CDR3 bases are TGTGCCAGCAGTCCCGGTATAACTACGCGTGAGCAGTTCTTC.